This T cell receptor beta chain was captured by sequencing in a study of technical replicates of blood from a few donors. The repertoire was sequenced with immunoSEQ multiplex PCR; TCRdb's copy has only in-frame clones and lacks some. The sample holds about 75,000 clones, about 97% seen once. In germline, CDR1 is SEHNR, CDR2 FQNEAQ (reference sequence). The V gene end was trimmed by 5 bases and the J gene end by 2 bases; junction bases not matched to a gene: 2. This CDR3 region has 14 residues. The TCR originated in a human donor in good health. Source material: T cells isolated from PBMCs. The V call is TRBV7-9, the J call TRBJ1-3, with 8 bases identical to TRBD1. For the CDR3, the DNA is TGTGCCAGCAGCCGGGGACAGGCTGGAAACACCATATATTTT. It translates to CASSRGQAGNTIYF.